A single sample is the source of the 21 T cell receptor beta chains below, sequenced in a study of early T cells in non-severe SARS-CoV-2 infection. TCRdb fed the 5' RACE reads into MiXCR, producing one record per CDR3 protein. Seen here are 30,000 to 35,000 distinct CDR3 sequences, about 4.6% observed once, and the top ten hold 9.5% to 13%. Material for sequencing was whole blood. These receptors were collected from an adult who was a healthcare worker with PCR-confirmed SARS-CoV-2 infection or an uninfected control (not recorded which).

In this sample, this clonotype turned up a few times. V usage is TRBV5-1 and J usage is TRBJ2-1; 7 bases align to TRBD1. The germline V gene encodes CDR1 SGHRS and CDR2 YFSETQ. The CDR3 totals 15 residues. The trim removed 0 bases at V and 4 bases at J, leaving 4 bases unmatched. For the CDR3, the DNA is TGCGCCAGCAGCTTGGCCCCGGGACAGTACAATGAGCAGTTCTTC. Its protein is CASSLAPGQYNEQFF.

This clonotype was found many times. The rearrangement links TRBV28 to TRBJ2-7; possible D gene TRBD1, 5 bases. V lost 5 bases to trimming and J lost 3 bases, with 8 bases between them. This CDR3 has 12 residues. Germline CDR1 MDHEN, CDR2 SYDVKM. The CDR3 nucleotides are TGTGCCAGCAGTCCGGACATCTACGAGCAGTACTTC. Encoded protein: CASSPDIYEQYF. The full variable domain, in which reference TRBV28 and TRBJ2-7 provide the parts outside the CDR3, is DVKVTQSSRYLVKRTGEKVFLECVQDMDHENMFWYRQDPGLGLRLIYFSYDVKMKEKGDIPEGYSVSREKKERFSLILESASTNQTSMYLCASSPDIYEQYFGPGTRLTVT.

This clonotype was seen repeatedly, ten times or more. The V gene is TRBV7-2, the J gene TRBJ1-1; a possible D gene is TRBD1 (5 bases). Trimming removed 2 bases from V and 10 bases from J, with 20 bases in between. The CDR3 runs to 15 residues. The germline gives CDR1 SGHTA, CDR2 FQGNSA. The CDR3 here is CASSLPRGLYQGAFF. The CDR3 nucleotides read TGTGCCAGCAGCTTACCCCGGGGTCTTTATCAGGGAGCTTTCTTT.

The sample holds a few counts of this clonotype. The V call is TRBV10-3, the J call TRBJ2-7; no reliable D call. Trimming left V 3 bases short and J 4 bases short, with 7 bases between. CDR1 is ENHRY and CDR2 is SYGVKD in the germline V gene. The CDR3 is made up of 12 amino acids. CDR3 sequence: CAISELEYEQYF. For the CDR3, the DNA is TGTGCCATCAGTGAATTAGAGTACGAGCAGTACTTC.

The chain employs TRBV4-1 and TRBJ1-2, with a possible D match to TRBD1 (5 bases). Trimming cost V 3 bases and J 6 bases, with 8 bases left between them. Germline V gene data show CDR1 as MGHRA and CDR2 as YSYEKL. The CDR3 is made up of 12 amino acids. Written as DNA, the CDR3 is TGCGCCAGCAGCCAGCAGACAGATGGCTACACCTTC. Translated: CASSQQTDGYTF.

This clonotype was seen only a few times. The rearrangement uses TRBV9 and TRBJ1-4; 7 positions match TRBD1. Germline-derived CDR1 and CDR2 are SGDLS and YYNGEE. CDR3 size: 15 residues. J lost 6 bases, V lost 2 bases, and 7 bases had no gene match. In DNA form, the CDR3 reads TGTGCCAGCAGCGTTACGACAGGGACGGATGAAAAACTGTTTTTT. Translation: CASSVTTGTDEKLFF. The variable domain in full, with the rest retrieved from reference TRBV9 and TRBJ1-4, is DSGVTQTPKHLITATGQRVTLRCSPRSGDLSVYWYQQSLDQGLQFLIQYYNGEERAKGNILERFSAQQFPDLHSELNLSSLELGDSALYFCASSVTTGTDEKLFFGSGTQLSVL.

Ten or more counts support this clonotype. CDR3 sequence: CASSDSTEHTSTDTQYF. In DNA, the CDR3 is TGTGCCAGCAGTGACTCAACTGAACACACTAGCACAGATACGCAGTATTTT. The chain joins TRBV6-4 to TRBJ2-3; no clear D gene. Trimming cost V 0 bases and J 0 bases, with 13 bases left between them. The CDR3 loop spans 17 amino acids. Germline lookup yields CDR1 MRHNA and CDR2 SNTAGT.

The chain employs TRBV12-3 or TRBV12-4 and TRBJ2-2, with TRBD1 matching 9 bases. CDR3 length equals 17 residues. J was trimmed by 1 base and V by 7 bases; bases with no gene match: 10. CDR3 loop: CASTAPRTGENTGELFF. The CDR3 nucleotides read TGTGCCAGCACTGCCCCACGGACAGGGGAGAACACCGGGGAGCTGTTTTTT.

This clonotype was observed many times. The J gene is TRBJ2-4, the V gene TRBV27; D gene unclear. V was cut by 0 bases and J by 4 bases, with 7 bases left in between. Germline V gene data show CDR1 as MNHEY and CDR2 as SMNVEV (reference sequence). The CDR3 runs to 14 residues. CDR3 sequence: CASSLSSQKNIQYF. CDR3 coding DNA: TGTGCCAGCAGTTTATCCTCGCAGAAAAACATTCAGTACTTC.

This clonotype was observed at least ten times. The CDR3, as DNA: TGTGCCAGCAGTTTAGGTCTAGGACAGGGAGCCGGCGTTAATCAGCCCCAGCATTTT. Amino acids: CASSLGLGQGAGVNQPQHF. The V gene is TRBV12-3 or TRBV12-4, the J gene TRBJ1-5; TRBD1 aligns across 8 bases. The V gene end was trimmed by 1 base and the J gene end by 4 bases; junction bases not matched to a gene: 15. The CDR3 spans 19 residues.

Ten or more counts support this clonotype. The chain combines TRBV5-1 with TRBJ2-1, with TRBD2 as a possible D gene (6 bases). The germline V and J ends were trimmed by 9 bases and 6 bases, with 22 bases remaining between them. CDR1 and CDR2 (germline): SGHRS, YFSETQ. The CDR3 runs 15 residues. The CDR3, as DNA: TGCGCCACCACCATGTCGGGAGCAGTAGGCAATGAGCAGTTCTTC. Its translation is CATTMSGAVGNEQFF.

This clonotype was seen many times. The chain recombines TRBV15 with TRBJ2-3, with D possibly being TRBD2 (7 bases). V was trimmed by 4 bases and J by 2 bases, leaving 13 bases between them. Germline-derived CDR1 and CDR2 are LNHNV and YYDKDF (reference sequence). The length of the CDR3 is 15 residues. The CDR3 loop is CATSNGGQSTDTQYF. In nucleotides, the CDR3 is TGTGCCACCAGCAACGGGGGGCAATCCACAGATACGCAGTATTTT.

This clonotype was seen ten or more times. This chain uses TRBV5-1 with TRBJ2-3; 8 bases match TRBD1. The CDR3 sequence is 15 residues long. Germline loops: CDR1 SGHRS, CDR2 YFSETQ. The J segment lost 3 bases and the V segment lost 4 bases, leaving 7 bases of the junction unmatched. The CDR3 nucleotides read TGCGCCAGCAGCCTGTCGGACAGGGATACAGATACGCAGTATTTT. Amino acids: CASSLSDRDTDTQYF.

This clonotype was found many times. The chain recombines TRBV12-3 or TRBV12-4 with TRBJ2-1; the D gene is possibly TRBD2 (5 bases). V was trimmed by 3 bases and J by 8 bases, leaving 11 bases between them. This CDR3 has 13 amino acids. CDR3 DNA: TGTGCCAGCAGTTTCGGAAGCGGCTATGAGCAGTTCTTC. Encoded protein: CASSFGSGYEQFF.

This clonotype was detected only a few times. V usage is TRBV5-4 and J usage is TRBJ2-5; the match to TRBD2 covers 8 bases. The CDR3 covers 14 residues. V dropped 4 bases and J dropped 5; count of bases not matched to a gene: 7. In germline, CDR1 is SGHNT, CDR2 YYREEE (reference sequence). CDR3 DNA: TGTGCCAGCAGCGTGACTAGCGCTGGGGAGACCCAGTACTTC. Protein product: CASSVTSAGETQYF.

This clonotype was detected only a few times. The chain couples TRBV6-6 to TRBJ1-1; possibly TRBD1 for D (6 bases). V lost 7 bases, J lost 3 bases, and 18 bases lay in between. This CDR3 spans 15 amino acids. From germline, CDR1 is MNHNY and CDR2 SVGAGI (reference sequence). CDR3 sequence: CASIKGGSSDTEAFF. CDR3 bases: TGTGCCAGCATCAAGGGGGGGAGTTCGGACACTGAAGCTTTCTTT.

This clonotype was recorded many times. The chain combines TRBV7-8 with TRBJ1-1; D remains ambiguous. Germline V CDR1 and CDR2: SGHVS, FQNEAQ. The V end lost 9 bases, the J end lost 1 base, and 12 bases lay between the germline ends. CDR3 length equals 13 residues. The CDR3: CASRLWTNTEAFF. In DNA, the CDR3 is TGTGCCAGTCGGCTGTGGACGAACACTGAAGCTTTCTTT. Full variable domain (missing parts from reference TRBV7-8 and TRBJ1-1): GAGVSQSPRYKVAKRGQDVALRCDPISGHVSLFWYQQALGQGPEFLTYFQNEAQLDKSGLPSDRFFAERPEGSVSTLKIQRTQQEDSAVYLCASRLWTNTEAFFGQGTRLTVV.

There are a few counts of this clonotype. This chain uses TRBV27 with TRBJ1-3, with 9 bases that match TRBD1. The CDR3 has 13 residues. Germline V gene lookup returns CDR1 MNHEY and CDR2 SMNVEV (reference sequence). V was clipped by 8 bases and J by 2 bases; unmatched bases: 1. The CDR3 DNA sequence: TGTGCCAGCTGGACAGGGGCTGGAAACACCATATATTTT. Its protein product is CASWTGAGNTIYF.

This rearrangement joins TRBV2 to TRBJ2-3; possibly TRBD1 for D (5 bases). From germline, CDR1 is SNHLY and CDR2 FYNNEI. V lost 3 bases and J 3 bases, leaving 10 bases between the germline ends. The CDR3 sequence is 14 residues long. The CDR3 is CASSDKQGTDTQYF. The CDR3, as DNA: TGTGCCAGCAGTGACAAGCAGGGAACAGATACGCAGTATTTT.

In its sample, this clonotype was seen many times. The chain is built from TRBV3-1 and TRBJ2-5; a possible D gene is TRBD2 (5 bases). Trimming removed 5 bases at V and 2 bases at J, with 12 bases between. Germline V gene lookup returns CDR1 LGHDT and CDR2 YNNKEL (reference sequence). The CDR3 is made up of 14 amino acids. The CDR3 DNA reads as TGTGCCAGCAGCGCCGAGGGCCCACAAGAGACCCAGTACTTC. This translates into CASSAEGPQETQYF.

This clonotype was picked up many times. The rearrangement links TRBV18 to TRBJ1-1; D call uncertain. CDR1 and CDR2 (germline): KGHSH, LQKENI. Trimming removed 0 bases from V and 5 bases from J, with 13 bases in between. The CDR3 consists of 15 residues. The CDR3 protein is CASSPPMAPGTEAFF. The CDR3 nucleotides read TGTGCCAGCTCACCACCTATGGCACCGGGGACTGAAGCTTTCTTT.